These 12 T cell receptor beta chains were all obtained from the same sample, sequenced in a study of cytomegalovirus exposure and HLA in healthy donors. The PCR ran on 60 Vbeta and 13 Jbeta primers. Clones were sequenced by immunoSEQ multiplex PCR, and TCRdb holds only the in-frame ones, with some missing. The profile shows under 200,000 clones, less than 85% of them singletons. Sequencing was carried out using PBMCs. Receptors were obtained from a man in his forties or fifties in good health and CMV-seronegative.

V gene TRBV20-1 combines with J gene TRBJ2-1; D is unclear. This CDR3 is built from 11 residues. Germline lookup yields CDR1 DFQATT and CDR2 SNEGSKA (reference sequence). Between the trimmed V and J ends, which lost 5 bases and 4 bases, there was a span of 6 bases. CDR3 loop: CSAPRYNEQFF. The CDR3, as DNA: TGCAGTGCTCCTAGATACAATGAGCAGTTCTTC.

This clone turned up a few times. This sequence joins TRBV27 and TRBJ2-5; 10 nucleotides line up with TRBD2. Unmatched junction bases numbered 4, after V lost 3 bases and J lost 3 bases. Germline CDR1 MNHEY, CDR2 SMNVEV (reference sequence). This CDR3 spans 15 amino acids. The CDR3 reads CASSFLAGGKETQYF. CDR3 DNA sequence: TGTGCCAGCAGTTTCTTAGCGGGGGGTAAAGAGACCCAGTACTTC.

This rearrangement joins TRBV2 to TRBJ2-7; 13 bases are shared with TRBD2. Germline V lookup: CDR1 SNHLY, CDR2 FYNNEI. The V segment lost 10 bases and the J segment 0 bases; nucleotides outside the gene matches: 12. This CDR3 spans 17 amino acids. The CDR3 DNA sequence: TGTGCCATGACAGGACTAGCGGGGGCCGACGGCTCCTACGAGCAGTACTTC. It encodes CAMTGLAGADGSYEQYF.

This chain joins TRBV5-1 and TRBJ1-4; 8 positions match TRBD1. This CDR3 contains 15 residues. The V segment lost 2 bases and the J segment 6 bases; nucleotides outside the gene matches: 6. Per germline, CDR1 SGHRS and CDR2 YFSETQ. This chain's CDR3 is CASSFAGGRDEKLFF. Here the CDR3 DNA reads TGCGCCAGCAGCTTCGCAGGGGGCCGGGATGAAAAACTGTTTTTT.

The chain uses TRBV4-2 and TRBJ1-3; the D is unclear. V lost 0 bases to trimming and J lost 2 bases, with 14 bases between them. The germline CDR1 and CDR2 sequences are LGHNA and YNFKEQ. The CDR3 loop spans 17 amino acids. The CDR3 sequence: CASSQETGMGPGNTIYF. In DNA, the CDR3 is TGTGCCAGCAGCCAAGAAACGGGAATGGGCCCTGGAAACACCATATATTTT.

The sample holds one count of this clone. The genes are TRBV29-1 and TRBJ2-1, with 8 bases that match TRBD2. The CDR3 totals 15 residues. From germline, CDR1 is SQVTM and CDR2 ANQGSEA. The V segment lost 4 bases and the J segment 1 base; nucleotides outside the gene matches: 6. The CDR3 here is CSVVIAGNSYNEQFF. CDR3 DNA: TGCAGCGTTGTTATAGCGGGGAATTCCTACAATGAGCAGTTCTTC.

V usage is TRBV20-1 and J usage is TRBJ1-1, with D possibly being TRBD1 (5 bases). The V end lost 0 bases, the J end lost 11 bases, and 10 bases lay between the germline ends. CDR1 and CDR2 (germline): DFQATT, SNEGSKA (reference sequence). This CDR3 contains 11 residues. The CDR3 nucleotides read TGCAGTGCTAGAGAGGGGGGTGAGGCTTTCTTT. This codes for CSAREGGEAFF.

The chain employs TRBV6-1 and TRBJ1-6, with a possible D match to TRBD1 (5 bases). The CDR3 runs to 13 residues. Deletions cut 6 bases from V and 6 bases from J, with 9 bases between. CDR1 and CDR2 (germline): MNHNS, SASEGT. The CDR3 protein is CASRDILNSPLHF. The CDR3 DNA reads TGTGCCAGCAGGGACATTCTTAATTCACCCCTCCACTTT.

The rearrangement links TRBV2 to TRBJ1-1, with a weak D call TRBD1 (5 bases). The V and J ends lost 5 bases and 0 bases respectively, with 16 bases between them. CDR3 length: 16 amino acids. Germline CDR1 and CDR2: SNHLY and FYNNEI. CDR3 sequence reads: CASSTGGRYVNTEAFF. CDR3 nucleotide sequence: TGTGCCAGCAGTACAGGTGGTAGGTATGTGAACACTGAAGCTTTCTTT. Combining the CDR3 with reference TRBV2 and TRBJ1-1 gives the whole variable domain EPEVTQTPSHQVTQMGQEVILRCVPISNHLYFYWYRQILGQKVEFLVSFYNNEISEKSEIFDDQFSVERPDGSNFTLKIRSTKLEDSAMYFCASSTGGRYVNTEAFFGQGTRLTVV.

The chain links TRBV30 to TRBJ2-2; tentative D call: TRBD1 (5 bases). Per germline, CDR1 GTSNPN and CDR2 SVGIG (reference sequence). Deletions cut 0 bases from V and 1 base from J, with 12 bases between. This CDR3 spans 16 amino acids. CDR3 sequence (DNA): TGTGCCTGGAGTGTACTCCCCAGGGAGAACACCGGGGAGCTGTTTTTT. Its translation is CAWSVLPRENTGELFF. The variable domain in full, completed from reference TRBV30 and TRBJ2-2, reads SQTIHQWPATLVQPVGSPLSLECTVEGTSNPNLYWYRQAAGRGLQLLFYSVGIGQISSEVPQNLSASRPQDRQFILSSKKLLLSDSGFYLCAWSVLPRENTGELFFGEGSRLTVL.

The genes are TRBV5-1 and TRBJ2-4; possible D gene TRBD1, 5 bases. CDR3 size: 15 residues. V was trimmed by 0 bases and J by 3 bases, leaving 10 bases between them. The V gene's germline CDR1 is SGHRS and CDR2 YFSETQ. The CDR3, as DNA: TGCGCCAGCAGCTTGGGGGTAGGGGACAAAAACATTCAGTACTTC. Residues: CASSLGVGDKNIQYF.

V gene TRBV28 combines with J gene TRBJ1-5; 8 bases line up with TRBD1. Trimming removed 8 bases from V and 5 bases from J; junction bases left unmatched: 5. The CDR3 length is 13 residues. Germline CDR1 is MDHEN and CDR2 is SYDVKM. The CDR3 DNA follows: TGTGCCAGCCTGGACAGGGAGGATCAGCCCCAGCATTTT. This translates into CASLDREDQPQHF. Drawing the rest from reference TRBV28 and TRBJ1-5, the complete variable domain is DVKVTQSSRYLVKRTGEKVFLECVQDMDHENMFWYRQDPGLGLRLIYFSYDVKMKEKGDIPEGYSVSREKKERFSLILESASTNQTSMYLCASLDREDQPQHFGDGTRLSIL.